This record covers a single T cell receptor beta chain. Its antigen is unidentified. Assay: immunoSEQ multiplex PCR; the TCRdb copy retains only in-frame clones and omits some. The repertoire holds 130,000 or so clones, 84% seen once, with 3.3% in the top ten. The sample comes from a study of identifying expanded T cells in peripheral blood. No infections or other immune events were documented during collection. Study observations and caveats: Across healthy donors, higher total template counts meant significantly greater approximately 2-week count variance. Over around two and four weeks, about 15 and 19 clones changed, versus approximately 1.1 between replicates.

The CDR3 totals 12 residues. The ends were cut back, 6 bases at V and 0 bases at J, with 6 bases in the middle. Germline V gives CDR1 ENHRY, CDR2 SYGVKD. The chain employs TRBV10-3 and TRBJ2-7; D ambiguous. The sample consisted of blood. The receptor was derived from a person aged 18 to 70 in good health. As DNA, the CDR3 is TGTGCCATCAGAGCCCCCTCCTACGAGCAGTACTTC. As protein: CAIRAPSYEQYF.